This T cell receptor beta chain was profiled in a study of liver allograft versus peripheral blood T cells. Study information: What was compared were the T cell receptor repertoires in transplanted livers and those in the peripheral blood of recipients.

J lost 8 bases, V lost 3 bases, and 3 bases had no gene match. The germline V gene encodes CDR1 SGHTA and CDR2 FQGTGA. The CDR3 sequence is 13 residues long. A single record per CDR3 protein comes from TCRdb applying MiXCR to the reads. This sample has some 9,000 distinct CDR3 sequences, with 16% found just once. There are many counts of this clonotype. Antigen: not known. Study-wide points: Liver allograft and peripheral blood T cell receptor repertoires reportedly differed.

This chain uses TRBV7-3 with TRBJ1-3, with 8 bases matching TRBD1. This clonotype originated in a human patient who had a liver transplant. Some of the T cells may derive from the graft donor. CDR3 region: CASSLSTGDTIYF. The CDR3 DNA reads TGTGCCAGCAGCTTGTCGACAGGGGACACCATATATTTT.